The source of this TCR beta chain is a study of Graves' ophthalmopathy and Graves' hyperthyroidism. The sample holds many counts of this clonotype. Its antigen is not known. RNA transcripts were the source from which TCR beta CDR3 regions were amplified. Amplification began with first-round RT-PCR using HTBI primers, then second-round multiplex PCR was performed. TCRdb independently ran MiXCR on the multiplex PCR reads; one entry per CDR3 protein. The sample consists of some 1.1 million distinct CDR3 sequences, 36% of them appearing once. Pregnancy or lactation, uncontrolled infections and other autoimmune diseases were grounds for excluding patients. Orbital computed tomography, thyroid ultrasound, TRAb, serum thyroxine and clinical symptoms formed the basis of diagnosis. Points from the study as a whole: The authors also found most expanded thyroid clonotypes above 0.001 frequency in blood.

Germline lookup yields CDR1 LNHDA and CDR2 SQIVND (reference sequence). This CDR3 spans 14 amino acids. V shed 3 bases, J shed 3 bases, and the junction held 5 bases outside the gene matches. The sequence was collected from an adult man with Graves' hyperthyroidism. The specimen was peripheral blood or thyroid tissue (not recorded which). This sequence joins TRBV19 and TRBJ2-7, with 7 bases aligning to TRBD1. CDR3 sequence: CASSIGQADYEQYF. CDR3 in DNA: TGTGCCAGTAGTATTGGACAGGCGGACTACGAGCAGTACTTC.